Included here is one T cell receptor beta chain sequence, with context. Which antigen it targets is not known. Qualities for individual bases were not recorded, and no much larger clone is one base off. Each collaborating institution followed its own protocols to collect whole blood in K2EDTA tubes. Collaborator samples were shipped for TCRbeta analysis as frozen whole blood, isolated PBMCs, or DNA extracted from either sample type. This specimen belongs to a study of blood T cell repertoires in COVID-19 (TCRdb year 2020). Study-level background: Samples covering the acute and convalescent phases of COVID-19 were provided by collaborators in the United States, Italy and Spain. The material from the prospective study consisted of cDNA or gDNA derived from T cells, B-cell-depleted T cells, or PBMCs. Subjects who had been exposed to COVID-19, were actively infected with it, or had recovered from it provided the deeply sampled blood TCRbeta repertoires that made up the dataset. The repertoires were released in a freely available public database intended as a resource for research on the immune response to SARS-CoV-2. The samples were drawn from the first 160 participants of the ongoing ImmuneRACE study and from roughly 1,300 subjects provided by 6 global collaborators. Nearly every sample came with metadata listing a de-identified subject ID, COVID-19 status, age in years and sex. HLA class I and class II types, where available, came from metadata supplied by the sample provider rather than from assay-based typing.

The V end gives up 5 bases and the J end 4 bases, leaving 11 bases in the junction not matched to a gene. Per the germline V gene (reference sequence), SEHNR is the CDR1 and FQNEAQ is the CDR2. The CDR3, from cysteine to phenylalanine, totals 17 residues. CDR3 DNA is the only sequence kept; it has 51 bases, read in frame from the first base. TCRbeta CDR3 regions were amplified from genomic DNA by means of the immunoSEQ Assay, a bias-controlled multiplex PCR. For the original study's pipeline: The number of nucleated cells in each sample was estimated by amplification of reference gene primers within the assay. Sequence reads were collapsed and filtered to measure the absolute abundance of every unique TCRbeta CDR3 rearrangement. Productive Simpson clonality was computed per sample as the square root of Simpson's diversity index over productive rearrangements. Entries here come from immuneACCESS through TCRdb and include only in-frame sequences with V and J called. Some clones fail to appear in such tables; in the studies checked, an unresolved V gene covers under half of the shortfall, and the cause of the remainder is unknown. V and J calls plus clone size are reproduced from that table; the DNA served to infer D and trimming. Counted in this sample were 130,000 or so clones; approximately 77% of them appeared once. The ten largest clonotypes hold 20% to 25% of the sample.

Findings and caveats that apply to the study as a whole: The amount of clinical and demographic metadata varied by source and participant and was provided uncurated.

The sequence joins TRBV7-9 to TRBJ1-5; 10 central bases correspond to TRBD1. Sequencing input: peripheral blood. The origin of this receptor is a man older than 75 with acute or convalescent COVID-19. The DNA reads as follows: TGTGCCAGCAGCGCAGAGACAGGGGGCCCTGGGAATCAGCCCCAGCATTTT. The encoded protein is CASSAETGGPGNQPQHF.